This TCR beta chain was retrieved from a study of T cell repertoires in cytomegalovirus infection. Study details: The authors relied on CMV epitopes, both recently identified HLA-C-restricted and well-studied HLA-B-restricted. Indications of both CMV infection and matching HLA type were provided by public TCR beta signatures.

MiXCR was run by TCRdb on the reads, yielding one entry per CDR3 protein. The table lists 350,000 to 400,000 distinct CDR3 sequences, roughly a third of them singletons. Regarding the study as a whole: HLA-C-restricted, CMV-specific TCR beta clonotypes were dominant ex vivo. Public TCR beta family frequency separated CMV-and-HLA carriers, including in an independent cohort.

For this clonotype: Its matching antigen is unknown.

The CDR3 covers 15 residues. Trimming cost V 7 bases and J 5 bases, with 20 bases left between them. Germline CDR1 LGHNT, CDR2 FRNRAP. The origin of this receptor is a human donor in good health (CMV status not recorded). Some clones in this sample may be carry-over from other donors' samples. Sequenced material: cultured PBMCs, taken from culture after CMV antigen stimulation. This chain links TRBV12-5 with TRBJ2-5, with D maybe TRBD2 (5 bases). The CDR3 here is CASALWSGNRETQYF. The DNA of the CDR3 is TGTGCTAGTGCCCTTTGGTCCGGGAATCGGGAGACCCAGTACTTC.